This T cell receptor (beta chain) was recovered during a study of T cells after yellow fever vaccination. Looking at the study overall: Each low-cell-number fraction was prepared by means of SMART-Seq v4 Ultra Low Input. Whole-study results and caveats: Weaker overall was a secondary response that nonetheless peaked faster, on day 5 versus 15.

TCRdb itself ran the 5' RACE reads through MiXCR, one entry per CDR3 protein. Seen here are a few hundred thousand distinct CDR3 sequences, approximately 8% observed once, and the top ten hold around 3.4%. For this clonotype: Its antigen is not known.

The sequences come from CD4+ T cells sorted from PBMCs, collected 5 days after the yellow fever booster vaccination. This TCR came from a man aged 18-30 years who received the YFV17D yellow fever vaccine.

In DNA form, the CDR3 reads TGTGCCAGCAGCGCCCGGATTACAGATACGCAGTATTTT. Amino acid sequence: CASSARITDTQYF. The gene calls are TRBV11-1 and TRBJ2-3; D gene unclear. Germline V gene data show CDR1 as SGHAT and CDR2 as FQDESV (reference sequence). The V and J ends lost 5 bases and 3 bases respectively, with 9 bases between them. This CDR3 is 13 amino acids long.